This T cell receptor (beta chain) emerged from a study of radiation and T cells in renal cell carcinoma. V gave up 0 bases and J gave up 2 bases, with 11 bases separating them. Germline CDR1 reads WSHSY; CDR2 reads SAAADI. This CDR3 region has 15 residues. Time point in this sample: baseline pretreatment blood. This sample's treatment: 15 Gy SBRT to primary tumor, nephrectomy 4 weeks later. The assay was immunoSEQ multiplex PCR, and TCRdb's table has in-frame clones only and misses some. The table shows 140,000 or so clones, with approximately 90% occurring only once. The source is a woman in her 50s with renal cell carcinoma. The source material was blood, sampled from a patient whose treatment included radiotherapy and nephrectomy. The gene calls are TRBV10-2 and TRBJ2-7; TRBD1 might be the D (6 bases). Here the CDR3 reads CASSESSPGAYEQYF. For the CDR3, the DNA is TGCGCCAGCAGTGAGTCGAGTCCAGGGGCCTACGAGCAGTACTTC.